The 13 T cell receptor beta chains below were found in one sample sequenced in a study of lymphopenia after photon versus proton radiotherapy. Method: immunoSEQ multiplex PCR; TCRdb's copy keeps in-frame clones and lacks some. The top ten hold about 5.7% of the sample, which has more than 15,000 clones, around nine tenths seen once. The starting material was peripheral blood, obtained from a patient treated with photon-based radiotherapy. Receptors were obtained from a man in his sixties with pancreatic cancer.

This clone appeared once. The V and J genes are TRBV6-5 and TRBJ1-3, with 7 bases that match TRBD1. The V gene's germline CDR1 is MNHEY and CDR2 SVGAGI. This CDR3 is built from 12 residues. Trimming cost V 8 bases and J 4 bases; bases outside gene matches: 2. This CDR3 reads CASRDRGNTIYF. CDR3 bases: TGTGCCAGCCGGGACAGAGGAAACACCATATATTTT.

V and J are TRBV5-6 and TRBJ1-6; 8 bases line up with TRBD1. V lost 3 bases, J lost 2 bases, and 4 bases stayed unmatched. Germline CDR1 is SGHDT and CDR2 is YYEEEE. The CDR3 is made up of 16 amino acids. The CDR3 DNA sequence: TGTGCCAGCAGCTGGCAGGGGGCTGCCTATAATTCACCCCTCCACTTT. Amino acids: CASSWQGAAYNSPLHF.

The chain links TRBV2 to TRBJ2-2; D remains ambiguous. V shed 5 bases and J shed 3 bases, with 4 bases lying between them. CDR3 length: 12 residues. Germline CDR1 SNHLY, CDR2 FYNNEI. The CDR3 spells CASSLDTGELFF. For the CDR3, the DNA is TGTGCCAGCAGTCTGGACACCGGGGAGCTGTTTTTT.

The chain combines TRBV6-6 with TRBJ1-5; TRBD1 matches at 9 bases. J gave up 11 bases and V 6 bases, and 5 bases lay outside the gene matches. CDR1 and CDR2 from the germline V gene are MNHNY and SVGAGI (reference sequence). The CDR3 contains 12 residues. CDR3 nucleotide sequence: TGTGCCAGCAGGGATGACAGGGGGGCCCAGCATTTT. Protein: CASRDDRGAQHF.

The chain links TRBV6-8 to TRBJ1-2; 7 positions match TRBD1. The J segment lost 4 bases and the V segment lost 6 bases, leaving 14 bases of the junction unmatched. Germline CDR1 MNHGY, CDR2 SAAAGT. The CDR3 runs to 16 residues. The CDR3 here is CASSQREGQLVYGYTF. For the CDR3, the DNA is TGTGCCAGCAGCCAACGTGAGGGACAGTTAGTCTATGGCTACACCTTC.

The rearrangement links TRBV19 to TRBJ2-7, with 8 bases identical to TRBD1. The CDR3 extends over 15 amino acids. Germline trimming cut 8 bases from V and 1 base from J; bases unmatched to any gene: 10. The V gene's germline CDR1 is LNHDA and CDR2 SQIVND (reference sequence). CDR3 in amino acids: CASRGQDIKSYEQYF. The CDR3, as DNA: TGTGCCAGTCGGGGACAGGACATAAAGTCCTACGAGCAGTACTTC.

In its sample, this clone was seen a few times. The rearrangement uses TRBV7-2 and TRBJ1-6; D is uncertain. CDR1 is SGHTA and CDR2 is FQGNSA in the germline V gene. The germline V and J ends were trimmed by 8 bases and 5 bases, with 7 bases remaining between them. The CDR3 runs to 12 residues. Here the CDR3 reads CASGVNNSPLHF. For the CDR3, the DNA is TGTGCCAGCGGGGTAAATAATTCACCCCTCCACTTT.

CDR3 sequence: CASSWSGTLYGYTF. The CDR3 DNA reads TGTGCCAGCAGCTGGTCCGGGACACTATATGGCTACACCTTC. The rearrangement links TRBV4-2 to TRBJ1-2; D may be TRBD1 (6 bases). This CDR3 has 14 amino acids. Germline CDR1 is LGHNA and CDR2 is YNFKEQ. V dropped 5 bases and J dropped 5 bases, with 15 bases sitting between them.

The rearrangement links TRBV7-6 to TRBJ2-3; 8 bases are a match to TRBD1. CDR3 length equals 16 residues. Trimming took 5 bases from V and 4 from J; bases not matched to a gene: 11. Looked up from germline, CDR1 is SGHVS and CDR2 is FNYEAQ. The CDR3 DNA follows: TGTGCCAGCAGCCGAGAACAGGGGGTGGAGGCAGATACGCAGTATTTT. This sequence encodes CASSREQGVEADTQYF.

J is TRBJ1-1 and V is TRBV6-5; D is uncertain. Trimming cost V 6 bases and J 10 bases, with 24 bases left between them. This CDR3 has 15 residues. The germline gives CDR1 MNHEY, CDR2 SVGAGI. The CDR3 bases are TGTGCCAGCAGCCCGCCTGTTTCCGGCGGAAAGATAGCTTTCTTT. Residues: CASSPPVSGGKIAFF.

This chain links TRBV2 with TRBJ1-4; possibly TRBD1 for D (6 bases). The CDR3 covers 13 residues. Germline-derived CDR1 and CDR2 are SNHLY and FYNNEI. Trimming removed 8 bases at V and 5 bases at J, with 12 bases between. CDR3 protein: CASEGTSNEKLFF. CDR3 DNA sequence: TGTGCCAGCGAAGGGACAAGCAATGAAAAACTGTTTTTT.

The chain carries TRBV6-5 and TRBJ1-2, with D perhaps matching TRBD1 (6 bases). The germline CDR1 and CDR2 sequences are MNHEY and SVGAGI. V dropped 5 bases and J dropped 4 bases, with 14 bases sitting between them. This CDR3 region has 14 residues. The CDR3 nucleotides read TGTGCCAGCAGTGTATCTGGACAGTTCTATGGCTACACCTTC. This encodes CASSVSGQFYGYTF.

The chain links TRBV5-8 to TRBJ1-2; D is uncertain. The CDR3 spans 12 residues. CDR1 SGHTS and CDR2 YDEGEE come from the germline V gene. V was cut by 0 bases and J by 4 bases, with 4 bases left in between. The CDR3, as DNA: TGTGCCAGCAGCTTGGGGCCCTATGGCTACACCTTC. Residues: CASSLGPYGYTF.